This T cell receptor (beta chain) stems from a study of cytomegalovirus exposure and HLA in healthy donors. Study results and caveats: TCR beta chains numbering 150 to 200 were designated cytomegalovirus-associated. A later analysis linked fewer than 20,000 TCR beta sequences to HLA alleles at 0.05 false discovery rate. Donors were assumed by presence/absence analyses to have roughly uniform sequencing depth.

A single count supports this clone. The target antigen is unknown. Amplification used 60 Vbeta primers and 13 Jbeta primers. Some clones are missing from TCRdb's copy, which holds only in-frame ones; the method was immunoSEQ multiplex PCR. The table records 150,000 to 200,000 clones, 75% to 80% of them present only once. The clonotype originates from a woman in her twenties or thirties in good health and CMV-seropositive. Input material: PBMCs.

CDR3 nucleotide sequence: TGCGCCAGCAGTAACGACAGGCACTCACCCCTCCACTTT. Its translation is CASSNDRHSPLHF. This chain uses TRBV4-3 with TRBJ1-6, with D possibly matching TRBD1 (6 bases). The CDR3 runs to 13 residues. Germline CDR1 is LGHNA and CDR2 is YSLEER. Deletions cut 6 bases from V and 10 bases from J, with 13 bases between.